Listed below are T cell receptor beta chains from one sample, sequenced in a study of T cell responses to AZD1222 COVID-19 vaccine. Sequencing used immunoSEQ multiplex PCR; TCRdb keeps in-frame clones, though not all of them. The table includes roughly 100,000 clones, approximately 88% detected once. The source material was peripheral blood, sampled on day 0 of AZD1222 vaccination. These receptors were obtained from an adult in good health. Both conserved end residues are part of each CDR3.

V gene,J gene,CDR3 protein
TRBV11-3,TRBJ2-5,CASSLGRGAAQETQYF
TRBV28,TRBJ1-4,CASSIPQAGANEKLFF
TRBV2,TRBJ1-5,CASGTELNQPQHF
TRBV7-2,TRBJ1-4,CASSLYGGASTNEKLFF
TRBV4-2,TRBJ1-1,CASSAREGVFGTTEAFF
TRBV7-2,TRBJ2-5,CASSLVPGRTQYF
TRBV3-1/TRBV3-2,TRBJ1-2,CASSQALPGRDYGYTF
TRBV15,TRBJ1-1,CATSRLEGIGFF
TRBV11-2,TRBJ1-4,CASSLTQIRKGKLFF
TRBV11-2,TRBJ2-3,CASSPRGAGTDTQYF
TRBV11-1,TRBJ1-1,CASSSRGGGQGLEAFF
TRBV4-2,TRBJ1-4,CASSQVDRSNEKLFF
TRBV4-1,TRBJ1-1,CASSQVADSFNTEAFF
TRBV7-9,TRBJ2-7,CASTIDSPSLIEQYF
TRBV4-2,TRBJ1-1,CASSHNGGQGDTEAFF
TRBV15,TRBJ1-1,CATSGQIMNTEAFF
TRBV2,TRBJ2-7,CASLSSSYEQYF
TRBV5-8,TRBJ1-4,CASSLLKAHRPTNEKLFF
TRBV7-8,TRBJ2-3,CASSSKRTSGVDTQYF
TRBV6-1,TRBJ2-7,CASSERAGGSYEQYF
TRBV28,TRBJ1-3,CASSLFSPTGNTIYF
TRBV7-2,TRBJ2-7,CASSPTLSEQYF
TRBV28,TRBJ2-7,CASSAAGTGGEDEQYF
TRBV4-2,TRBJ1-5,CASSQDGRWDREDQPQHF
TRBV4-2,TRBJ2-1,CASSQAGTENEQFF
TRBV7-2,TRBJ1-6,CASSLGWDRSNSPLHF
TRBV4-2,TRBJ1-5,CASSPTLNQPQHF
TRBV9,TRBJ1-4,CASSVGWGYEKLFF
TRBV5-8,TRBJ1-5,CASSSGEGSNQPQHF
TRBV6-5,TRBJ1-5,CASSLDGAGGAQHF
TRBV19,TRBJ1-4,CASSMLTGRGEKLFF
TRBV5-1,TRBJ2-7,CASSSPGGDEQYF
TRBV5-1,TRBJ1-1,CASRGTELGYAFF
TRBV18,TRBJ1-1,CASSSDRGTEAFF
TRBV7-2,TRBJ2-1,CASSFVYTSGRDNEQFF
TRBV24-1,TRBJ1-3,CATSDLVCGAGNTIYF
TRBV28,TRBJ1-2,CASSFPGDYGYTF
TRBV28,TRBJ2-7,CASLGGGYEQYF
TRBV14,TRBJ2-7,CASSQTRGVGREQYF
TRBV19,TRBJ2-1,CASSIQRGAYNEQFF
TRBV6-5,TRBJ2-1,CASSSRLAPYNEQFF
TRBV12-5,TRBJ1-1,CATSFRSGVMNTEAFF
TRBV6-5,TRBJ2-1,CASSYNRLAGYNEQFF